The 2 T cell receptor beta chains reported below all come from one sample, sequenced in a study of T-cell reconstitution after alpha-beta-depleted transplantation in children. During its preparation, the TCRbeta library received unique molecular identifiers. TCRdb reprocessed the PCR reads with MiXCR, giving one entry per CDR3 protein. The sample comprises 640,000 or so distinct CDR3 sequences, approximately 16% of which are singletons, and 0.9% to 1.2% rests with the top ten. The sequencing here drew on PBMCs from the stem cell graft donor, taken from the stem cell graft. These receptors originate from a human donor who donated a stem cell graft to a child with acute myeloid leukemia.

Ten or more counts support this clonotype. V usage is TRBV29-1 and J usage is TRBJ2-3; D remains unclear. Trimming shortened V by 6 bases and J by 10 bases, and 14 bases separated the two germline ends. The CDR3 runs 11 residues. The V gene's germline CDR1 is SQVTM and CDR2 ANQGSEA. CDR3 residues: CSVATHEAQYF. CDR3 in DNA: TGCAGCGTCGCCACGCACGAGGCGCAGTATTTT.

The chain links TRBV5-5 to TRBJ2-3; D ambiguous. CDR3 length: 13 amino acids. V dropped 1 base and J dropped 2 bases, with 5 bases sitting between them. The V gene's germline CDR1 is SGHKS and CDR2 YYEKEE (reference sequence). The CDR3 loop reads CASSLWPTDTQYF. For the CDR3, the DNA is TGTGCCAGCAGCTTGTGGCCCACAGATACGCAGTATTTT.